Here is one T cell receptor beta chain with its context. Assay used: immunoSEQ multiplex PCR; TCRdb lists only in-frame clones, some missing. The sample has some 310,000 clones; roughly 91% are singletons. Germline V CDR1 and CDR2: LNHNV, YYDKDF (reference sequence). This CDR3 has 16 amino acids. Losses at the gene ends were 0 bases for V and 7 bases for J; bases not matched to a gene: 4. This study enrolled people aged about 18 to 100 from approximately 24 US geographic areas. In assigning cohorts, the study relied on participant-reported clinical history. Recovered status applied to Cohort 3 donors who had two consecutive negative PCRs. It also applied to those with clearance or with symptom resolution. This entry comes from a study of blood T cell repertoires in COVID-19. Overall study context: T cells, B-cell-depleted T cells, or PBMCs supplied cDNA or gDNA.

This chain connects TRBV15 to TRBJ1-6, with TRBD1 identical over 9 bases. Sequenced sample: PBMCs or T cells enriched from blood (not recorded which). The source of this sequence is a woman in her twenties or thirties who had recovered from COVID-19. The CDR3 here is CATSRDYGTGNSPLHF. DNA of the CDR3: TGTGCCACCAGCAGAGATTATGGGACAGGGAATTCACCCCTCCACTTT.